Below, 24 T cell receptor beta chains from the same sample are listed, as sequenced in a study of blood T cell repertoires in COVID-19. Produced via immunoSEQ multiplex PCR; TCRdb's table is partial and in-frame only. There are around 110,000 clones in the sample; around three quarters occur only once, and roughly 16% lies in the top ten. The sequenced sample was peripheral blood. The receptors were sampled from a man aged 55 to 70 with active or convalescent COVID-19.

The chain joins TRBV7-3 to TRBJ1-6; 9 bases are shared with TRBD1. Germline V gene lookup returns CDR1 SGHTA and CDR2 FQGTGA. V trimming: 5 bases; J trimming: 7 bases; junction bases outside the gene matches: 6. CDR3 size: 15 residues. The CDR3 reads CASSEDRGGNSPLHF. The CDR3 nucleotides are TGTGCCAGCAGCGAGGACAGGGGTGGAAATTCACCCCTCCACTTT. Variable domain in full (rest from reference TRBV7-3 and TRBJ1-6): GAGVSQTPSNKVTEKGKYVELRCDPISGHTALYWYRQSLGQGPEFLIYFQGTGAADDSGLPNDRFFAVRPEGSVSTLKIQRTERGDSAVYLCASSEDRGGNSPLHFGNGTRLTVT.

This clone was seen a few times. The chain uses TRBV19 and TRBJ1-2, with a weak D call TRBD1 (6 bases). With 6 bases removed from V and 7 bases from J, the gap between germline ends came to 21 bases. Germline assignment: CDR1 LNHDA and CDR2 SQIVND (reference sequence). The CDR3 is 15 residues long. DNA for the CDR3: TGTGCCAGTAGACGACCGGGACCCAAAGGGGGTGGCTACACCTTC. Protein product: CASRRPGPKGGGYTF.

The V call is TRBV4-1, the J call TRBJ2-3, with 13 bases fitting TRBD2. V dropped 4 bases and J dropped 3; count of bases not matched to a gene: 7. Looked up from germline, CDR1 is MGHRA and CDR2 is YSYEKL. There are 17 residues in the CDR3. The CDR3, as DNA: TGCGCCAGCAGCCCACGACTAGCGGGAGGTTATACAGATACGCAGTATTTT. Translated, it gives CASSPRLAGGYTDTQYF.

The chain combines TRBV11-3 with TRBJ2-1; 9 nucleotides align to TRBD1. Per germline, CDR1 SGHNT and CDR2 YENEEA. The CDR3 spans 17 residues. Trimming removed 5 bases from V and 0 bases from J; junction bases left unmatched: 8. CDR3 in DNA: TGTGCCAGCAGCCCTACCGGGACAGGGAGCTCCTACAATGAGCAGTTCTTC. Translated: CASSPTGTGSSYNEQFF.

The rearrangement links TRBV5-6 to TRBJ2-7, with 7 nucleotides matching TRBD1. This CDR3 spans 15 amino acids. Trimming at V came to 4 bases and at J to 5 bases, leaving 12 bases not matched to a gene. Germline CDR1 and CDR2: SGHDT and YYEEEE. CDR3 loop: CASSMDRKGFDEQYF. CDR3 bases: TGTGCCAGCAGCATGGACAGGAAGGGGTTTGACGAGCAGTACTTC.

V usage is TRBV27 and J usage is TRBJ1-2; 7 bases are a match to TRBD1. The V gene end was trimmed by 3 bases and the J gene end by 7 bases; junction bases not matched to a gene: 8. This CDR3 is built from 14 residues. Germline values: CDR1 MNHEY, CDR2 SMNVEV (reference sequence). The CDR3 loop reads CASSFSQGVTGYTF. The CDR3 DNA is TGTGCCAGCAGTTTCTCGCAGGGGGTAACTGGCTACACCTTC.

A single count supports this clone. V gene TRBV10-3 combines with J gene TRBJ2-7; D is perhaps TRBD1 (6 bases). Germline loops: CDR1 ENHRY, CDR2 SYGVKD. CDR3 length equals 14 residues. Between the trimmed V and J ends, which lost 6 bases and 0 bases, there was a span of 12 bases. The CDR3 region is CAIRGDTFSYEQYF. The CDR3 region has the DNA TGTGCCATCAGGGGGGACACCTTCTCCTACGAGCAGTACTTC.

Turning to this clone: An end of the junction does not agree with germline; a read error may underlie this. This sequence joins TRBV2 and TRBJ2-1; D not certain. The CDR3 length is 12 residues. The germline CDR1 and CDR2 sequences are SNHLY and FYNNEI. For the CDR3, the DNA is TGTGCCAGCAGTGAATCCAGACCCGGAGTGCTCTTC. This translates into CASSESRPGVLF.

V gene TRBV15 combines with J gene TRBJ2-1; TRBD1 is a possible D gene (6 bases). Per germline, CDR1 LNHNV and CDR2 YYDKDF (reference sequence). This CDR3 is built from 16 residues. V lost 4 bases, J lost 2 bases, and 15 bases lay in between. The CDR3 here is CATSTQGRGAYNEQFF. CDR3 coding DNA: TGTGCCACCAGCACCCAGGGCAGGGGTGCCTACAATGAGCAGTTCTTC.

This sequence joins TRBV7-9 and TRBJ2-1, with 10 positions matching TRBD2. There are 15 residues in the CDR3. Germline trimming cut 4 bases from V and 5 bases from J; bases unmatched to any gene: 5. Germline V gene sequence: CDR1 SEHNR, CDR2 FQNEAQ (reference sequence). This CDR3 reads CASSSPLAGDNEQFF. CDR3 nucleotide sequence: TGTGCCAGCAGCTCTCCCCTAGCGGGAGACAATGAGCAGTTCTTC.

This sequence joins TRBV7-8 and TRBJ1-2; 7 positions agree with TRBD1. The CDR3 runs 15 residues. The germline CDR1 and CDR2 sequences are SGHVS and FQNEAQ. V shed 5 bases, J shed 0 bases, and the junction held 6 bases outside the gene matches. Written as DNA, the CDR3 is TGTGCCAGCAGCCCTGGGGACAGCCCTAACTATGGCTACACCTTC. It yields the protein CASSPGDSPNYGYTF.

The chain employs TRBV28 and TRBJ1-3; 7 nucleotides align to TRBD1. Germline CDR1 MDHEN, CDR2 SYDVKM. With 8 bases clipped from V and 4 bases from J, the junction kept 5 bases outside the gene matches. The CDR3 runs 13 residues. CDR3 protein: CASRDSIGNTIYF. CDR3 DNA: TGTGCCAGCCGGGACAGTATAGGAAACACCATATATTTT. The full variable domain, in which reference TRBV28 and TRBJ1-3 provide the parts outside the CDR3, is DVKVTQSSRYLVKRTGEKVFLECVQDMDHENMFWYRQDPGLGLRLIYFSYDVKMKEKGDIPEGYSVSREKKERFSLILESASTNQTSMYLCASRDSIGNTIYFGEGSWLTVV.

This chain uses TRBV10-3 with TRBJ1-3; TRBD1 aligns across 7 bases. Trimming removed 4 bases from V and 0 bases from J; junction bases left unmatched: 6. CDR3 length equals 16 residues. Looked up from germline, CDR1 is ENHRY and CDR2 is SYGVKD. CDR3 DNA sequence: TGTGCCATCAGTGGCGACAGGGTCTCCTCTGGAAACACCATATATTTT. Translated, it gives CAISGDRVSSGNTIYF.

In DNA, the CDR3 is TGTGCCAGCAGCTTAGCAGCGGGAACCTACAATGAGCAGTTCTTC. Protein: CASSLAAGTYNEQFF. The chain has TRBV7-2 and TRBJ2-1, with TRBD2 matching 7 bases. The junction had 1 base not matched to a gene; V was cut back by 0 bases and J by 2 bases. CDR1 and CDR2 (germline): SGHTA, FQGNSA. CDR3 size: 15 residues.

V and J are TRBV11-2 and TRBJ2-5, with D uncertain. Germline V gene lookup returns CDR1 SGHAT and CDR2 FQNNGV. The CDR3 runs to 14 residues. V was cut by 0 bases and J by 0 bases, with 5 bases left in between. The CDR3 sequence is CASSLEGNQETQYF. CDR3 nucleotide sequence: TGTGCCAGCAGCTTAGAGGGCAACCAAGAGACCCAGTACTTC.

CDR3 in DNA: TGTGCCAGCAGTTTGGGGGGACCCACAGATACGCAGTATTTT. This encodes CASSLGGPTDTQYF. The chain links TRBV28 to TRBJ2-3; weak D call: TRBD2 (6 bases). Deletions cut 3 bases from V and 2 bases from J, with 9 bases between. The germline CDR1 and CDR2 sequences are MDHEN and SYDVKM. The CDR3 spans 14 residues.

This clone was observed a handful of times. The rearrangement uses TRBV12-3 or TRBV12-4 and TRBJ2-3; no clear D. V gave up 7 bases and J gave up 2 bases, with 4 bases separating them. This CDR3 contains 11 residues. This chain's CDR3 is CASKLTDTQYF. The CDR3 DNA sequence: TGTGCCAGCAAACTCACAGATACGCAGTATTTT.

The CDR3 nucleotides are TGTGCCAGTATGGGACAGGGATATCGCTACGAGCAGTACTTC. Residues: CASMGQGYRYEQYF. V and J are TRBV28 and TRBJ2-7; TRBD1 matches at 9 bases. The CDR3 is 14 residues long. V lost 9 bases, J lost 3 bases, and 9 bases stayed unmatched. Per germline, CDR1 MDHEN and CDR2 SYDVKM. The variable domain in full, completed from reference TRBV28 and TRBJ2-7, reads DVKVTQSSRYLVKRTGEKVFLECVQDMDHENMFWYRQDPGLGLRLIYFSYDVKMKEKGDIPEGYSVSREKKERFSLILESASTNQTSMYLCASMGQGYRYEQYFGPGTRLTVT.

The rearrangement links TRBV7-9 to TRBJ1-2, with TRBD1 matching over 8 bases. The germline CDR1 and CDR2 sequences are SEHNR and FQNEAQ (reference sequence). V dropped 3 bases and J dropped 0; count of bases not matched to a gene: 3. The CDR3 runs to 15 residues. As DNA, the CDR3 is TGTGCCAGCAGCTTCTCGGACAGGGCTAACTATGGCTACACCTTC. Protein product: CASSFSDRANYGYTF. The entire variable domain, with the rest obtained from reference TRBV7-9 and TRBJ1-2, is as follows: DTGVSQNPRHKITKRGQNVTFRCDPISEHNRLYWYRQTLGQGPEFLTYFQNEAQLEKSRLLSDRFSAERPKGSFSTLEIQRTEQGDSAMYLCASSFSDRANYGYTFGSGTRLTVV.

The chain has TRBV4-3 and TRBJ2-1, with TRBD2 matching over 12 bases. The ends lost 8 bases at V and 8 bases at J; junction bases unmatched: 7. The CDR3 consists of 14 residues. From germline, CDR1 is LGHNA and CDR2 YSLEER. In DNA, the CDR3 is TGCGCCAGCGCACTAGCGGGAGGATCAGATGAGCAGTTCTTC. It specifies CASALAGGSDEQFF.

The chain couples TRBV19 to TRBJ1-1; D is ambiguous. The length of the CDR3 is 13 residues. The germline V gene has CDR1 LNHDA and CDR2 SQIVND (reference sequence). Trimming cost V 9 bases and J 3 bases, with 14 bases left between them. The CDR3 coding sequence is TGTGCCAGGCCTAAGGACTGGGACACTGAAGCTTTCTTT. This gives the protein CARPKDWDTEAFF.

The genes are TRBV13 and TRBJ2-7; a possible D gene is TRBD2 (6 bases). The CDR3 runs to 17 residues. Germline CDR1 and CDR2: PRHDT and FYEKMQ (reference sequence). V was cut by 5 bases and J by 6 bases, with 26 bases left in between. CDR3 amino acids: CASSPLSGTAGRGEQYF. The CDR3 coding sequence is TGTGCCAGCAGCCCACTTTCTGGTACCGCGGGGCGGGGCGAGCAGTACTTC.

This sequence joins TRBV4-2 and TRBJ2-5; TRBD2 might be the D (5 bases). CDR3 length equals 13 residues. V was shortened by 2 bases and J by 11 bases, with 15 bases between the two germline ends. Germline loops: CDR1 LGHNA, CDR2 YNFKEQ. The CDR3 region is CASSQWLAASQYF. Here the CDR3 DNA reads TGTGCCAGCAGCCAATGGCTAGCCGCCTCTCAGTACTTC.

This clone was observed a handful of times. The rearrangement uses TRBV6-2 or TRBV6-3 and TRBJ1-5, with 8 bases fitting TRBD1. The trim removed 1 base at V and 5 bases at J, leaving 10 bases unmatched. Germline V gene sequence: CDR1 MNHEY, CDR2 SVGEGT. This CDR3 region has 17 residues. The CDR3 DNA is TGTGCCAGCAGTTACTACCGGACAGGGACGGACCATCAGCCCCAGCATTTT. This codes for CASSYYRTGTDHQPQHF.